This T cell receptor (beta chain) came from a study of T-cell reconstitution after alpha-beta-depleted transplantation in children (dated by TCRdb to about 2016). For the study in its entirety: T-cell immune reconstitution after TCRalphabeta/CD19-depleted allogeneic hematopoietic cell transplantation in children was quantitatively tracked in the study by means of TCR repertoire profiling.

In the paper's terms, the treatment or condition label means: allogeneic hematopoietic cell transplantation with graft depleted of TCRalphabeta T cells and CD19 B cells. The transplant recipients were children given TCRalphabeta/CD19-depleted allogeneic hematopoietic cell grafts. Regarding this clonotype: The target of this receptor is not known. Base-call qualities are not available, and no considerably larger clone is one nucleotide away.

The CDR3 spans 17 residues, from the cysteine through the phenylalanine. Left in the record is the CDR3 DNA by itself, 51 bases read in frame from the first base. Via the germline V gene, CDR1 is SGHTA and CDR2 FQGNSA. Germline trimming: 0 bases from V, 2 bases from J; junction bases outside gene matches: 5. Library creation used PCR. Sequencing instrument: Illumina HiSeq 2500. To normalize quantification of the TCRbeta repertoire, the TCR libraries were built with molecular barcoding that relied on unique molecular identifiers. Through fastp at Q25 and MiXCR, TCRdb rebuilt clones from the public reads, retaining in-frame beta chains. CDR3 protein duplicates are merged, each entry listing the most common genes and DNA. The table for this sample lists about 460,000 distinct CDR3 sequences; 10% to 12% of them were counted only once. Approximately 14% of the sample is taken by the ten largest. General conclusions and limits of the study: The apparently early alphabetaT-cell count recovery about two months after transplant was reportedly dependent on only several hundred rapidly expanded clones derived from non-depleted graft cells. In some patients, high TCRbeta diversity at day 60 was attributed to recipient T cells and intrathymic progenitors that had survived conditioning. Over subsequent months, a decline in hyperexpanded clone frequencies was noted, and after one year, T-cell counts and TCRbeta diversity were mostly ascribed to newly produced T cells.

The TCR was taken from a female patient aged 2-10 years who had a stem cell transplant for aplastic anemia, so the T cells may come from the graft donor. This receptor chain uses TRBV7-2 and TRBJ2-7, with 12 bases matching TRBD2. Sequences were derived from PBMCs, mostly from graft donor cells, sampled 180 days after TCRalphabeta/CD19-depleted stem cell transplant. For the CDR3, the sequence is CASSLAPLAGGAYEQYF. At the DNA level, the sequence is TGTGCCAGCAGCTTAGCCCCACTAGCGGGAGGCGCCTACGAGCAGTACTTC.